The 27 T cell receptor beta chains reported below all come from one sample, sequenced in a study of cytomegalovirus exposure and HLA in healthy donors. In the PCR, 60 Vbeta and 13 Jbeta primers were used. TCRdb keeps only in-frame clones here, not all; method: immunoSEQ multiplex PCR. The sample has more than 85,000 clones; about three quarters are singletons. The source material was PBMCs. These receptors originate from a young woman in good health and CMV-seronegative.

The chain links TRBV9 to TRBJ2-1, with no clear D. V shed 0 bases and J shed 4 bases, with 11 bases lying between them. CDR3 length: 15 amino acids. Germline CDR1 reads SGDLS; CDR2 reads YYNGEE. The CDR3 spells CASSVGPPIYNEQFF. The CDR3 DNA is TGTGCCAGCAGCGTAGGTCCCCCCATTTACAATGAGCAGTTCTTC.

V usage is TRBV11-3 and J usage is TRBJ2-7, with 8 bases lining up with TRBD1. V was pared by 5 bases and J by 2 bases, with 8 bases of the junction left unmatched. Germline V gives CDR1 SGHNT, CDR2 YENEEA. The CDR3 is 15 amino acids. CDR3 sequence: CASSARTGPTYEQYF. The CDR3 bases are TGTGCCAGCAGCGCCCGGACAGGGCCCACCTACGAGCAGTACTTC. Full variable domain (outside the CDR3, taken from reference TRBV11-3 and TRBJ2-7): EAGVVQSPRYKIIEKKQPVAFWCNPISGHNTLYWYLQNLGQGPELLIRYENEEAVDDSQLPKDRFSAERLKGVDSTLKIQPAELGDSAVYLCASSARTGPTYEQYFGPGTRLTVT.

CDR3 region: CASSQEGRAGNTGELFF. The DNA of the CDR3 is TGCGCCAGCAGCCAAGAAGGTAGAGCGGGGAACACCGGGGAGCTGTTTTTT. This chain links TRBV4-3 with TRBJ2-2; D might be TRBD2 (6 bases). Germline-derived CDR1 and CDR2 are LGHNA and YSLEER. Trimming left V 0 bases short and J 1 base short, with 12 bases between. This CDR3 contains 17 residues.

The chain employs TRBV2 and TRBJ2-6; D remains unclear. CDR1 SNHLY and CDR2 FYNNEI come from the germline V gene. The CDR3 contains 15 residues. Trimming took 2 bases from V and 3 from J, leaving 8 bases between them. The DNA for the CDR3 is TGTGCCAGCAGTGAACTAGGCCGTGGGGCCAACGTCCTGACTTTC. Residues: CASSELGRGANVLTF.

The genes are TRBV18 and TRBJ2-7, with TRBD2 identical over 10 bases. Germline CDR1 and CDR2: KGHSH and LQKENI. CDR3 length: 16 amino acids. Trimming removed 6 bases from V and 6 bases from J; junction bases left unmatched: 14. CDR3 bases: TGTGCCAGCTCCCAACCCGGTGCGGGACTAGCGTTCGAGCAGTACTTC. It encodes CASSQPGAGLAFEQYF.

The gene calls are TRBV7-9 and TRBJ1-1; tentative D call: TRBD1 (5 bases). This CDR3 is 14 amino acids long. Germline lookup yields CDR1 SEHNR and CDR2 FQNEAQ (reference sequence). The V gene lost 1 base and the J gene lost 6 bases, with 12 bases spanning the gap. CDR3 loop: CASSLGGAGAEAFF. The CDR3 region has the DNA TGTGCCAGCAGCTTAGGGGGCGCGGGGGCTGAAGCTTTCTTT.

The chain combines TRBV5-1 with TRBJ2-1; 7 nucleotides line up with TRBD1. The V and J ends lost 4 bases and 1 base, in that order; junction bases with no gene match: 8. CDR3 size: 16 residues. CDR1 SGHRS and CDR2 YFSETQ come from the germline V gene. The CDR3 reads CASSRPGGMSYNEQFF. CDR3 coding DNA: TGCGCCAGCAGCCGACCAGGGGGAATGTCCTACAATGAGCAGTTCTTC.

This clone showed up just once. CDR3 protein: CAWGSSGANVLTF. The CDR3 DNA follows: TGTGCCTGGGGGAGCTCTGGGGCCAACGTCCTGACTTTC. This rearrangement joins TRBV30 to TRBJ2-6; maybe TRBD2 (5 bases). V shed 5 bases and J shed 0 bases, with 5 bases lying between them. The CDR3 runs 13 residues. Germline V CDR1 and CDR2: GTSNPN, SVGIG (reference sequence).

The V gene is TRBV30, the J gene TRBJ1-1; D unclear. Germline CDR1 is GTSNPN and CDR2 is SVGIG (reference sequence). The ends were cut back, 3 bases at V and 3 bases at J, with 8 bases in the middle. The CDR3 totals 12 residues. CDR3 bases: TGTGCCTGGAGGCGGAAATACACTGAAGCTTTCTTT. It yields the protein CAWRRKYTEAFF.

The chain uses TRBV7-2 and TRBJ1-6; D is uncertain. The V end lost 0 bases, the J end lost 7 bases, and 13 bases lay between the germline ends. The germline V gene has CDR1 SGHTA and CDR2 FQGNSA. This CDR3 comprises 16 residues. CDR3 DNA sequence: TGTGCCAGCAGCTTAGCGAGATCGGTGCGAAATTCACCCCTCCACTTT. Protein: CASSLARSVRNSPLHF. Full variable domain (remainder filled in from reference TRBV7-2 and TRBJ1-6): GAGVSQSPSNKVTEKGKDVELRCDPISGHTALYWYRQSLGQGLEFLIYFQGNSAPDKSGLPSDRFSAERTGGSVSTLTIQRTQQEDSAVYLCASSLARSVRNSPLHFGNGTRLTVT.

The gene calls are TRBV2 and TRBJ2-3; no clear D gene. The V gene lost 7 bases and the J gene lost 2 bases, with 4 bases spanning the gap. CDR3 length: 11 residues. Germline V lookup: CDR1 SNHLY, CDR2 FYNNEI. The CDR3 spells CASTITDTQYF. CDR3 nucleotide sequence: TGTGCCAGCACCATCACAGATACGCAGTATTTT.

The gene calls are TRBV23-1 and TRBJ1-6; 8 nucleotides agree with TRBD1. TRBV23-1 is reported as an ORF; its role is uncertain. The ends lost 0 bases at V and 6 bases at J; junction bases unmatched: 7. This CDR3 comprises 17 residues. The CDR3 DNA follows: TGCGCCAGCAGTCAATCGACAGGGGAATTTCGTAATTCACCCCTCCACTTT. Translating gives CASSQSTGEFRNSPLHF.

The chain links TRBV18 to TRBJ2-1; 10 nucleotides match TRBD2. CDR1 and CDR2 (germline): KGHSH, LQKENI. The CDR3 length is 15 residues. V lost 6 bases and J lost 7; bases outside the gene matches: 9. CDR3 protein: CASSPLAGVWNEQFF. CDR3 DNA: TGTGCCAGCTCCCCCCTAGCGGGAGTCTGGAATGAGCAGTTCTTC.

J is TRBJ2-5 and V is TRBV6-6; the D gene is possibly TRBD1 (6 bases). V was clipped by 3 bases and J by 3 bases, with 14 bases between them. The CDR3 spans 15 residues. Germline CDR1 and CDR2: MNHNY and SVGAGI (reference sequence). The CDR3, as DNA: TGTGCCAGCAGTTATCCTACAGGGCCCAAAGAGACCCAGTACTTC. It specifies CASSYPTGPKETQYF.

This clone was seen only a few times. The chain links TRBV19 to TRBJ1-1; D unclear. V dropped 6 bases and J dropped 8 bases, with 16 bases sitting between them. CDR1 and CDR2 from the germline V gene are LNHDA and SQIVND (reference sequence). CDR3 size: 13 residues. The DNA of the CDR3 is TGTGCCAGTAGCCAAGAACTAAGCTGGGAAGCTTTCTTT. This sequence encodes CASSQELSWEAFF.

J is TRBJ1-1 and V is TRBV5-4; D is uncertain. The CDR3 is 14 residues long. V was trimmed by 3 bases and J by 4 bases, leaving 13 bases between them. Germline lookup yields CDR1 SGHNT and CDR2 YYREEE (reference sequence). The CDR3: CASSSGDRITEAFF. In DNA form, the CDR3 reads TGTGCCAGCAGCTCGGGTGATCGGATCACTGAAGCTTTCTTT. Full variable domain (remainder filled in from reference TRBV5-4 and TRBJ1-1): ETGVTQSPTHLIKTRGQQVTLRCSSQSGHNTVSWYQQALGQGPQFIFQYYREEENGRGNFPPRFSGLQFPNYSSELNVNALELDDSALYLCASSSGDRITEAFFGQGTRLTVV.

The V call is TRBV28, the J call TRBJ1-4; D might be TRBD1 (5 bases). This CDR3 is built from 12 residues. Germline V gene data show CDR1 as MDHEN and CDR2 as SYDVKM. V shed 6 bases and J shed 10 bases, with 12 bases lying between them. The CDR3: CASRPGSGKLFF. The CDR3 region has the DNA TGTGCCAGCAGACCAGGGTCCGGAAAACTGTTTTTT.

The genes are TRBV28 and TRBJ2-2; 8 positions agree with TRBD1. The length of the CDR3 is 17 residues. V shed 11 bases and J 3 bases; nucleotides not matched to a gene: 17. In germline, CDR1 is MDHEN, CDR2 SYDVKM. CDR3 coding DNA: TGTGCCGGCCGCTCTAGGACAGGGCCCCGGGACACCGGGGAGCTGTTTTTT. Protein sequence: CAGRSRTGPRDTGELFF.

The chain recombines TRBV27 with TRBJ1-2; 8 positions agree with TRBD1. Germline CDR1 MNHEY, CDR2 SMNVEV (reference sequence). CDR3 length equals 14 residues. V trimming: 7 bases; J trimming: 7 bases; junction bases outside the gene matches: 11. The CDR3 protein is CASNPRGLNAGYTF. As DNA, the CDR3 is TGTGCCAGCAACCCCAGGGGGCTTAACGCTGGCTACACCTTC.

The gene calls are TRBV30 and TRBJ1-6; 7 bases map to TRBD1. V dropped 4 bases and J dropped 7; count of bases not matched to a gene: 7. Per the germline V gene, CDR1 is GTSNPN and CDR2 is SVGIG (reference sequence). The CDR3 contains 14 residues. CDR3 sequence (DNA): TGTGCCTGGATTACAGGGGTTGACAATTCACCCCTCCACTTT. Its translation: CAWITGVDNSPLHF. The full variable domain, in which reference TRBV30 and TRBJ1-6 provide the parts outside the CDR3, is SQTIHQWPATLVQPVGSPLSLECTVEGTSNPNLYWYRQAAGRGLQLLFYSVGIGQISSEVPQNLSASRPQDRQFILSSKKLLLSDSGFYLCAWITGVDNSPLHFGNGTRLTVT.

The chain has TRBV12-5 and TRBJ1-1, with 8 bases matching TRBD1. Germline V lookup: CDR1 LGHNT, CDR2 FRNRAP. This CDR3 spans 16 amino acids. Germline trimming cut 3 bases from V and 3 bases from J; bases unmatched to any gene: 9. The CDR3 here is CASGFFVGTGDTEAFF. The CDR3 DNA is TGTGCTAGTGGTTTCTTTGTTGGGACAGGCGACACTGAAGCTTTCTTT.

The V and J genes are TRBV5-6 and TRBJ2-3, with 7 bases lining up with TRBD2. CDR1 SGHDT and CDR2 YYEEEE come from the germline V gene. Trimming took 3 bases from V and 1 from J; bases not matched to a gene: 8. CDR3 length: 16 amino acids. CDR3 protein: CASSWGSGMRTDTQYF. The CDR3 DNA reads TGTGCCAGCAGCTGGGGGAGCGGGATGCGCACAGATACGCAGTATTTT. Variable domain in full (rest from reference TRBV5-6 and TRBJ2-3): DAGVTQSPTHLIKTRGQQVTLRCSPKSGHDTVSWYQQALGQGPQFIFQYYEEEERQRGNFPDRFSGHQFPNYSSELNVNALLLGDSALYLCASSWGSGMRTDTQYFGPGTRLTVL.

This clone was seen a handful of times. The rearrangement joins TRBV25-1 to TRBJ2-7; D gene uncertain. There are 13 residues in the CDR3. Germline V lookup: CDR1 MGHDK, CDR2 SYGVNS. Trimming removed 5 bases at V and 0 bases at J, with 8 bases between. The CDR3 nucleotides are TGTGCCAGCAGTCGCGGATACTCCTACGAGCAGTACTTC. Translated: CASSRGYSYEQYF.

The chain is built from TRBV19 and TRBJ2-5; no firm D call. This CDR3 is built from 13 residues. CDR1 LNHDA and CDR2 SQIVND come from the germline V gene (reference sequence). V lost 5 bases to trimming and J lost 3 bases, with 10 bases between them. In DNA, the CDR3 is TGTGCCAGTAGTCCCGCTGGAGAAGAGACCCAGTACTTC. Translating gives CASSPAGEETQYF.

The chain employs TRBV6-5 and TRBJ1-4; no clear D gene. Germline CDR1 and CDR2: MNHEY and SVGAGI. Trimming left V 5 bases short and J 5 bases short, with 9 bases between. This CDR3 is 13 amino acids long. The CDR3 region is CASSPRWNEKLFF. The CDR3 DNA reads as TGTGCCAGCAGTCCGCGGTGGAATGAAAAACTGTTTTTT.

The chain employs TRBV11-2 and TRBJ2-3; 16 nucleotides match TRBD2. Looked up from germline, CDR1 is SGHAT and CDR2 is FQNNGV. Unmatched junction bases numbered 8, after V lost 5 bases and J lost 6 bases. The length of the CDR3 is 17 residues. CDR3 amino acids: CASSLGTSGRGVDTQYF. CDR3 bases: TGTGCCAGCAGCCTTGGGACTAGCGGGAGGGGGGTGGATACGCAGTATTTT.

Here the CDR3 reads CSVGPLSSYGYTF. The CDR3 DNA is TGCAGCGTTGGGCCGCTCTCATCGTATGGCTACACCTTC. This chain links TRBV29-1 with TRBJ1-2; no clear D. The CDR3 runs to 13 residues. Per germline, CDR1 SQVTM and CDR2 ANQGSEA. V lost 4 bases and J lost 5, with 14 bases in between.